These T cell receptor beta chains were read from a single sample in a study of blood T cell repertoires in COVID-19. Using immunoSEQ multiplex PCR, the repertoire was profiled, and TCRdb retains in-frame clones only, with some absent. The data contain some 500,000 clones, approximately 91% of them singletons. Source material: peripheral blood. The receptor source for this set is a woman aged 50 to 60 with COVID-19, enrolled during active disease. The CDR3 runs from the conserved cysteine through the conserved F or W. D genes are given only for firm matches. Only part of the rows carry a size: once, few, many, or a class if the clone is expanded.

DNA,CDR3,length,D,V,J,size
TGTGCCAGCAGCTTACAGAACACTGAAGCTTTCTTT,CASSLQNTEAFF,12,.,TRBV13,TRBJ1-1,.
TGTGCCAGCAGCCAACTGAGCTCCTACGAGCAGTACTTC,CASSQLSSYEQYF,13,.,TRBV6-2/TRBV6-3,TRBJ2-7,.
TGTGCCAGTAGCCTGCAGGGAGGCGAGCAGTACTTC,CASSLQGGEQYF,12,.,TRBV19,TRBJ2-7,.
TGTGCCTGGAGTGTCGCGAGCTCCTACGAGCAGTACTTC,CAWSVASSYEQYF,13,.,TRBV30,TRBJ2-7,.
TGTGCCTGGAGCACCCGCGGGGCAATCGGAGCTTTCTTT,CAWSTRGAIGAFF,13,.,TRBV30,TRBJ1-1,.
TGTGCCAGCAGCGAGTTGTTGACAGGGGGCGATGGCTACACCTTC,CASSELLTGGDGYTF,15,TRBD1,TRBV5-5,TRBJ1-2,few
TGTGCCAGCTCCCGGAGAAGCGGAGTTGCAGATACGCAGTATTTT,CASSRRSGVADTQYF,15,.,TRBV6-6,TRBJ2-3,.
TGTGCCAGCAGTGAGAGCTCTGGAAACACCATATATTTT,CASSESSGNTIYF,13,.,TRBV6-1,TRBJ1-3,once
TGTGCCAGCAGTTTATTTAAGAGCTACTACTTT,CASSLFKSYYF,11,.,TRBV28,TRBJ1-5,once
TGTGCCACCGCCCGAGGGACAGGGGTGTTAGGCGGGGAGCTGTTTTTT,CATARGTGVLGGELFF,16,TRBD1,TRBV15,TRBJ2-2,once
TGTGCCACCAGCTCCCCGGGGACGAACACCGGGGAGCTGTTTTTT,CATSSPGTNTGELFF,15,.,TRBV24-1,TRBJ2-2,.
TGTGCCAGCAGTGAAGCGCTACAGCTAAAGATGAACACTGAAGCTTTCTTT,CASSEALQLKMNTEAFF,17,.,TRBV2,TRBJ1-1,.
TGTGCCAGCAGCCATAGGGGGGACAGGCTCGGGGAGCAGTACTTC,CASSHRGDRLGEQYF,15,TRBD1,TRBV6-5,TRBJ2-7,.
TGTGCCAGCAGCCTTAGCGGGGGGGCCGAGCAGTACTTC,CASSLSGGAEQYF,13,TRBD2,TRBV5-4,TRBJ2-7,.
TGTGCCAGCAGTTCAAGGGGGCGAAACACCGGGGAGCTGTTTTTT,CASSSRGRNTGELFF,15,TRBD1,TRBV28,TRBJ2-2,.
TGCGCCAGCAGCTTGGGGACAGGGGAGACTGAAGCTTTCTTT,CASSLGTGETEAFF,14,TRBD1,TRBV5-1,TRBJ1-1,.
TGTGCCAGCAGTTTGACAGGGGGGAGGACTGAAGCTTTCTTT,CASSLTGGRTEAFF,14,TRBD1,TRBV28,TRBJ1-1,.
TGTGCCTGGAGTAGACAGGGGTTTCAGCCCCAGCATTTT,CAWSRQGFQPQHF,13,TRBD1,TRBV30,TRBJ1-5,.
TGTGCCAGCTCACCACCGAACAGGGGCAACGAGCAGTACTTC,CASSPPNRGNEQYF,14,TRBD1,TRBV18,TRBJ2-7,once
TGTGCCAGCAGTGAAGCAGTGGGACAGGGGGGGAGGGTCTTC,CASSEAVGQGGRVF,14,TRBD1,TRBV2,TRBJ2-1,.
TGTGCCTGGAGTTTTTCGGGACAGGGCAATTCACCCCTCCACTTT,CAWSFSGQGNSPLHF,15,TRBD1,TRBV30,TRBJ1-6,.
TGCGCCACCTTCAGTCGCACAGATACGCAGTATTTT,CATFSRTDTQYF,12,.,TRBV10-2,TRBJ2-3,.
TGTGCCAGCAGCCCCTCTCCCCTCTTGGGCTACACCTTC,CASSPSPLLGYTF,13,.,TRBV7-9,TRBJ1-2,.
TGTGCCAGCTCACCACCGTCTAGCGGAGCCTACGAGCAGTACTTC,CASSPPSSGAYEQYF,15,TRBD2,TRBV18,TRBJ2-7,.
TGTGCCAGCAGCTTGCGGGGGAGCACAGATACGCAGTATTTT,CASSLRGSTDTQYF,14,TRBD2,TRBV11-3,TRBJ2-3,.
TGTGCCAGCAGCTTGGGACAACTTAATCAGCCCCAGCATTTT,CASSLGQLNQPQHF,14,.,TRBV11-2,TRBJ1-5,.
TGTGCCACCAGTCGCGGCGGCAGCTCCTACGAGCAGTACTTC,CATSRGGSSYEQYF,14,.,TRBV24-1,TRBJ2-7,.
TGTGCCAGCAGTACGACAGGGAATACGCAGTATTTT,CASSTTGNTQYF,12,TRBD1,TRBV6-5,TRBJ2-3,few
TGTGCCAGTTGGGGGGATGGCTACACCTTC,CASWGDGYTF,10,.,TRBV19,TRBJ1-2,.
TGTGCCAGCAGCTTAGCAGGGATAGGTTCACCCCTCCACTTT,CASSLAGIGSPLHF,14,.,TRBV7-3,TRBJ1-6,.
TGTGCCTGGACGGGCGGGGCTACGCAGTATTTT,CAWTGGATQYF,11,.,TRBV30,TRBJ2-3,.
TGCAGCGTTGATGGACAGGGGGCCTATGGCTACACCTTC,CSVDGQGAYGYTF,13,TRBD1,TRBV29-1,TRBJ1-2,.
TGCGCCAGCAGCTCAGGACAGGGAGCCTACGAGCAGTACTTC,CASSSGQGAYEQYF,14,TRBD1,TRBV5-1,TRBJ2-7,.